This T cell receptor beta chain comes out of a study of blood T cell repertoires in COVID-19. Study overall: Italy, Spain and the United States were the sources of the convalescent and acute COVID-19 samples. Sample material is recorded as cDNA or gDNA derived from T cells, B-cell-depleted T cells, or PBMCs.

Germline CDR1 LNHDA, CDR2 SQIVND (reference sequence). V dropped 3 bases and J dropped 4; count of bases not matched to a gene: 1. CDR3 length: 13 amino acids. As concerns this clone: The same CDR3 can be traced to other DNA sequences in this sample.

Authors' analysis steps: Amplifying reference gene primers gave estimates of nucleated cell counts. Produced via immunoSEQ multiplex PCR; TCRdb's table is partial and in-frame only. D and trimming come from the DNA, and the V and J calls and clone size come from that table. The profile shows 200,000 to 300,000 clones, around four fifths of them singletons. The sequence was obtained from a man aged 60 to 75 with acute or convalescent COVID-19. V usage is TRBV19 and J usage is TRBJ1-2; 8 bases are shared with TRBD1. The sample was peripheral blood. CDR3 loop: CASSIGQGYGYTF. CDR3 DNA sequence: TGTGCCAGTAGTATCGGACAGGGCTATGGCTACACCTTC.